This T cell receptor beta chain emerged from a study of T cells in Graves' hyperthyroidism and ophthalmopathy. Lactation, pregnancy, other autoimmune disease or uncontrolled infection excluded patients. TCR beta CDR3 sequences were amplified from RNA transcripts. An initial round of RT-PCR targeting the TCR CDR3 relied on the HTBI primer set. TCRdb re-called the multiplex PCR reads through MiXCR, storing one row per CDR3 protein. Found here are 610,000 or so distinct CDR3 sequences, 40% to 55% of them singletons; the top ten hold about 8%. The germline V gene has CDR1 SQVTM and CDR2 ANQGSEA. V shed 8 bases and J shed 3 bases, with 16 bases lying between them. This CDR3 comprises 13 residues.

The sequenced sample was peripheral blood or thyroid tissue (not recorded which). The TCR was taken from a woman under 30 with Graves' hyperthyroidism. The chain combines TRBV29-1 with TRBJ1-2; D is undetermined. The CDR3 bases are TGCAGCATCCTTCCGGGAGTCTACTATGGCTACACCTTC. Amino acid sequence: CSILPGVYYGYTF.